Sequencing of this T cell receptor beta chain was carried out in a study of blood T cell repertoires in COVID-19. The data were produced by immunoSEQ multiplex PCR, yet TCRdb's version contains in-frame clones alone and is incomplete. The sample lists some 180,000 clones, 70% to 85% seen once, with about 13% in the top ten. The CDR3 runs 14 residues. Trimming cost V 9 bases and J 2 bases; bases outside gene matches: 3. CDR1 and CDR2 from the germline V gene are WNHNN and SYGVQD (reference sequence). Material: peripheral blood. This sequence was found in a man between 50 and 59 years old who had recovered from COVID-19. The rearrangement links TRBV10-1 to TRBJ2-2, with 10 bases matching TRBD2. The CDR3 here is CASGLAVNTGELFF. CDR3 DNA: TGCGCCAGTGGACTAGCGGTAAACACCGGGGAGCTGTTTTTT.